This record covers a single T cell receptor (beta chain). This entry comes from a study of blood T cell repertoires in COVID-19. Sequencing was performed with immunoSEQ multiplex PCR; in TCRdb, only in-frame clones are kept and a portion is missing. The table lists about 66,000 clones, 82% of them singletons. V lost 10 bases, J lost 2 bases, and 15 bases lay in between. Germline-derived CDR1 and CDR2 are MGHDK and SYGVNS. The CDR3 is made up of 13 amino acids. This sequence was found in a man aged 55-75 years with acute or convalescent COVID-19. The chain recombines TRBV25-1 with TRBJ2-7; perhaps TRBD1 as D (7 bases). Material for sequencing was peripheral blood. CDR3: CATEGQYTYEQYV. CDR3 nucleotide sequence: TGTGCCACGGAGGGACAGTATACCTACGAGCAGTACGTC.